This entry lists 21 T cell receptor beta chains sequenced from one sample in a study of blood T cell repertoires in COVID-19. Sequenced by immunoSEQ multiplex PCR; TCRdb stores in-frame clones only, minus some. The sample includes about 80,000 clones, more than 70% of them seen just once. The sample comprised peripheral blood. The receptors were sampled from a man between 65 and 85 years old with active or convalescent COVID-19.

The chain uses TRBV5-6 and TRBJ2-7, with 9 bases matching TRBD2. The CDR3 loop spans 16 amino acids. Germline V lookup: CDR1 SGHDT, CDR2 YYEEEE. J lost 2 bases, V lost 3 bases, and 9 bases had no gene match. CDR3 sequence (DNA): TGTGCCAGCAGCTCCTATAGCGGGGGCCTCCCCTACGAGCAGTACTTC. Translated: CASSSYSGGLPYEQYF.

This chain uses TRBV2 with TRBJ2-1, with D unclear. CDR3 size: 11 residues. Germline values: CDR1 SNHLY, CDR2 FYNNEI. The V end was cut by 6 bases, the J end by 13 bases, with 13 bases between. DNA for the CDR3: TGTGCCAGCAGCCCCGAGACTCCTCAGTTCTTC. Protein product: CASSPETPQFF.

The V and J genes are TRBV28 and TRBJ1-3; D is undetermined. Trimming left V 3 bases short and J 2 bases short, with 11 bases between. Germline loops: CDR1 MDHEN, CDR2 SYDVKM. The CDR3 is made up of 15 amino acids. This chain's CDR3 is CASSFVSGAGNTIYF. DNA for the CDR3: TGTGCCAGCAGTTTCGTCAGCGGGGCTGGAAACACCATATATTTT.

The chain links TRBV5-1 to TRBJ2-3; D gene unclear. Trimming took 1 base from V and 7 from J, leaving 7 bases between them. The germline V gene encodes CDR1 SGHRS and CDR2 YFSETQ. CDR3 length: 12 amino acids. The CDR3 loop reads CASSLSQNTQYF. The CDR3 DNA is TGCGCCAGCAGCTTGTCCCAGAATACGCAGTATTTT.

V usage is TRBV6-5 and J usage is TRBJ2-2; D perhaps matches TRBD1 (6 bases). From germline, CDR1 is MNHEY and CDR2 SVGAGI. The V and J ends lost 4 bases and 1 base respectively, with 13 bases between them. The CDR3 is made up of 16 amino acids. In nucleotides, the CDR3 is TGTGCCAGCAGTTCTAATCAGGGGAAGAACACCGGGGAGCTGTTTTTT. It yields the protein CASSSNQGKNTGELFF.

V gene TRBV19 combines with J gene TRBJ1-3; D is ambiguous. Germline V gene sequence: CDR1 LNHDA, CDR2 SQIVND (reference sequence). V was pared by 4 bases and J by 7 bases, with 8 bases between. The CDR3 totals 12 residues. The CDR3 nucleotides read TGTGCCAGTAGTACCCCGGGTAACACCATATATTTT. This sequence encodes CASSTPGNTIYF.

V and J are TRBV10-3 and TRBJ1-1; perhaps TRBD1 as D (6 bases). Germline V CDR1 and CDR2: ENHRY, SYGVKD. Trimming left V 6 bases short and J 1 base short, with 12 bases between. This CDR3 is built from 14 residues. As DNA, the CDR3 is TGTGCCATCAGGGGGGCTAATTCGAACACTGAAGCTTTCTTT. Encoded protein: CAIRGANSNTEAFF.

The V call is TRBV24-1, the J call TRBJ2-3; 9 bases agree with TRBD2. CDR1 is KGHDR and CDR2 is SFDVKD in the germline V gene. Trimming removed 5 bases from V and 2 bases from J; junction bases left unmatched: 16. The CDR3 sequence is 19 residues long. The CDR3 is CATSVPLLESGGITDTQYF. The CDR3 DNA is TGTGCCACCAGTGTTCCCCTGCTGGAGAGCGGGGGGATCACAGATACGCAGTATTTT.

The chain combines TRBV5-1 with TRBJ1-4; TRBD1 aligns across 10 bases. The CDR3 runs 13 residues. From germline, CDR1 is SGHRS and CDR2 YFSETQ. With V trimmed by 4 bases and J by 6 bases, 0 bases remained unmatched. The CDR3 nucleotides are TGCGCCAGCAGCGGACAGGGGGATGAAAAACTGTTTTTT. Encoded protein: CASSGQGDEKLFF.

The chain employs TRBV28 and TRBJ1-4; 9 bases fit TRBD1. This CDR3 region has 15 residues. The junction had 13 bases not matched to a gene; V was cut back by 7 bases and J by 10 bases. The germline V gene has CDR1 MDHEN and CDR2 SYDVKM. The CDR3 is CASTSGGTGTGKLFF. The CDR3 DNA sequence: TGTGCCAGCACGTCGGGGGGGACAGGGACAGGAAAACTGTTTTTT. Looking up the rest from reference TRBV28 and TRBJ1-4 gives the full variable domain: DVKVTQSSRYLVKRTGEKVFLECVQDMDHENMFWYRQDPGLGLRLIYFSYDVKMKEKGDIPEGYSVSREKKERFSLILESASTNQTSMYLCASTSGGTGTGKLFFGSGTQLSVL.

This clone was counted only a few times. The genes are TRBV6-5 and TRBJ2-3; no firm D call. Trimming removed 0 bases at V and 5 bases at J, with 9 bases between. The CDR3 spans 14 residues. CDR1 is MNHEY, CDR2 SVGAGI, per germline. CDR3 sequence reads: CASSYSQRGDTQYF. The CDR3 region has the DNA TGTGCCAGCAGTTACTCGCAACGCGGAGATACGCAGTATTTT.

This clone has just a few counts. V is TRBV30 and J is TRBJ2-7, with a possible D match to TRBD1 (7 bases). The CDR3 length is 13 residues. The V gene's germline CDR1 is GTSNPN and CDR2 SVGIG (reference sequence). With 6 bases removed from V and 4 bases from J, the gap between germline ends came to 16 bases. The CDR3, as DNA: TGTGCCTGCCAGGGGGGTGGACTTTACGAGCAGTACTTC. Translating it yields CACQGGGLYEQYF.

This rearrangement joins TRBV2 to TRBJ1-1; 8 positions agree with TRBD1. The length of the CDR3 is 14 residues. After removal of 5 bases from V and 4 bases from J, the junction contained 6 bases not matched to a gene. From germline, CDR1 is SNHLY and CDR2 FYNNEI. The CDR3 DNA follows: TGTGCCAGCAGTAGGAACAGGGGGTCCACTGAAGCTTTCTTT. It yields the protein CASSRNRGSTEAFF. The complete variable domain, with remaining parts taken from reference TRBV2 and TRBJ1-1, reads EPEVTQTPSHQVTQMGQEVILRCVPISNHLYFYWYRQILGQKVEFLVSFYNNEISEKSEIFDDQFSVERPDGSNFTLKIRSTKLEDSAMYFCASSRNRGSTEAFFGQGTRLTVV.

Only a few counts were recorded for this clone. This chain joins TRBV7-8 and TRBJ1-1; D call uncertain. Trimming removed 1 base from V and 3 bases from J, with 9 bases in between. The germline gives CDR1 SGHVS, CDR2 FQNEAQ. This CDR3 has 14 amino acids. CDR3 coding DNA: TGTGCCAGCAGCTTAGGGGAGAGCGACACTGAAGCTTTCTTT. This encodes CASSLGESDTEAFF.

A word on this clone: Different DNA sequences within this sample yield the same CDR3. CDR3 residues: CASSLRGGDQPQHF. In DNA, the CDR3 is TGTGCCAGCAGCTTGAGAGGGGGTGATCAGCCCCAGCATTTT. The J gene is TRBJ1-5, the V gene TRBV7-2; weak D call: TRBD1 (6 bases). Germline-derived CDR1 and CDR2 are SGHTA and FQGNSA. This CDR3 has 14 amino acids. The ends were cut back, 3 bases at V and 5 bases at J, with 11 bases in the middle.

The CDR3 sequence is CASSEPQGARHEQYF. CDR3 DNA: TGTGCCAGCAGTGAGCCACAGGGGGCACGCCACGAGCAGTACTTC. The V gene is TRBV6-1, the J gene TRBJ2-7; TRBD1 agrees at 9 bases. From germline, CDR1 is MNHNS and CDR2 SASEGT. The CDR3 has 15 amino acids. Trimming removed 3 bases from V and 5 bases from J; junction bases left unmatched: 8.

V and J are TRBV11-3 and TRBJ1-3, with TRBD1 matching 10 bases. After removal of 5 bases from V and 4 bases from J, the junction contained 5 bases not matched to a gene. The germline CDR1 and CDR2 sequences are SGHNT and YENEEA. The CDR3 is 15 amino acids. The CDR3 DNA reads TGTGCCAGCAGCCGAGACAGGGGGCCGGGAAACACCATATATTTT. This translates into CASSRDRGPGNTIYF. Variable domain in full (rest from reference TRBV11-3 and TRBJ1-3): EAGVVQSPRYKIIEKKQPVAFWCNPISGHNTLYWYLQNLGQGPELLIRYENEEAVDDSQLPKDRFSAERLKGVDSTLKIQPAELGDSAVYLCASSRDRGPGNTIYFGEGSWLTVV.

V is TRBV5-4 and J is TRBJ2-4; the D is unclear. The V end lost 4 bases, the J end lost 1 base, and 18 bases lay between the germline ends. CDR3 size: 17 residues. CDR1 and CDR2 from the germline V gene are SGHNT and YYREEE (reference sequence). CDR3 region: CASSQPVGAMAKNIQYF. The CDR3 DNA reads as TGTGCCAGCAGCCAACCAGTGGGCGCGATGGCCAAAAACATTCAGTACTTC.

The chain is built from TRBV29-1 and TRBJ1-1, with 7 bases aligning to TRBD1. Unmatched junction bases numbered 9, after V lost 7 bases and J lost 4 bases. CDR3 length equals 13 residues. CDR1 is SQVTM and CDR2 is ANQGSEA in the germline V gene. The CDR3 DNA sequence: TGCAGCGGCGCGGGACAGCCAGGCACTGAAGCTTTCTTT. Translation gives CSGAGQPGTEAFF.

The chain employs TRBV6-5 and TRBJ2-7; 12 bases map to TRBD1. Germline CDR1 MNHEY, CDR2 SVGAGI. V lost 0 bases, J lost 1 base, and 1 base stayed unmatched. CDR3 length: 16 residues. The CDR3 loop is CASSYSGQGASYEQYF. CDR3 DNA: TGTGCCAGCAGTTACTCGGGACAGGGGGCATCCTACGAGCAGTACTTC.

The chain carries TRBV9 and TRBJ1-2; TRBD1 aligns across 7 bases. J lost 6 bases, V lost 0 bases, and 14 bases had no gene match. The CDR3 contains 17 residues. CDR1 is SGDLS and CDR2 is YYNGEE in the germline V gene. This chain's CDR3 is CASSVEGAVTHGNGYTF. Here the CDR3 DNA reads TGTGCCAGCAGCGTAGAGGGGGCAGTGACGCATGGTAATGGCTACACCTTC. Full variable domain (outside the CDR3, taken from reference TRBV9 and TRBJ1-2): DSGVTQTPKHLITATGQRVTLRCSPRSGDLSVYWYQQSLDQGLQFLIQYYNGEERAKGNILERFSAQQFPDLHSELNLSSLELGDSALYFCASSVEGAVTHGNGYTFGSGTRLTVV.